These 2 T cell receptor beta chains were sequenced from one sample in a study of tumor-infiltrating lymphocytes in localized non-small cell lung cancer. Only in-frame clones appear in the TCRdb table, and some are missing; sequencing was by immunoSEQ multiplex PCR. This table has about 16,000 clones, around two thirds appearing once. The material sequenced was lung tumor tissue. These TCRs come from a human donor with non-small cell lung cancer.

The chain uses TRBV7-8 and TRBJ2-7; 9 bases line up with TRBD2. Trimming cost V 3 bases and J 0 bases; bases outside gene matches: 21. Germline CDR1 reads SGHVS; CDR2 reads FQNEAQ. The CDR3 contains 21 residues. The CDR3 DNA sequence: TGTGCCAGCAGCTTCCCAGCCCCCATGGGTAGCGGGAGCCCTCTCTCCTACGAGCAGTACTTC. This translates into CASSFPAPMGSGSPLSYEQYF.

This clone was counted only a few times. This chain uses TRBV28 with TRBJ2-3; 10 bases line up with TRBD2. Trimming at V came to 5 bases and at J to 6 bases, leaving 14 bases not matched to a gene. The CDR3 spans 17 residues. Germline V gene data show CDR1 as MDHEN and CDR2 as SYDVKM. CDR3 region: CASSGLGLAGVPDTQYF. The CDR3 region has the DNA TGTGCCAGCAGTGGCCTTGGGCTAGCGGGAGTCCCCGATACGCAGTATTTT.